Each of the 2 T cell receptor beta chains below was sequenced from the same sample in a study of naive and memory T cell subsets. The SP2 primer and nested alpha and beta constant region primers amplified ligated cDNA in four rounds. A single record per CDR3 protein comes from TCRdb applying MiXCR to the UMI-ligation and nested PCR reads. This sample carries around 37,000 distinct CDR3 sequences, about 10% of them seen once, and the ten largest clones take around 4.2%. Treatment of the sample: skin biopsy from PPD injection site in Mantoux-positive individual. TCR cDNA received a 3' ligated oligonucleotide that carried a UMI. Sequencing was performed on skin, taken from a tuberculin skin test site. These receptors came from an adult in good health.

The chain recombines TRBV27 with TRBJ2-5; D gene ambiguous. The V end was cut by 5 bases, the J end by 4 bases, with 14 bases between. Germline V gives CDR1 MNHEY, CDR2 SMNVEV (reference sequence). This CDR3 has 14 amino acids. This CDR3 reads CASSPRWPRETQYF. Written as DNA, the CDR3 is TGTGCCAGCAGTCCCCGGTGGCCGAGAGAGACCCAGTACTTC.

This clonotype appeared many times. The chain employs TRBV6-6 and TRBJ2-1; TRBD2 agrees at 13 bases. V trimming: 7 bases; J trimming: 9 bases; junction bases outside the gene matches: 12. The V gene's germline CDR1 is MNHNY and CDR2 SVGAGI (reference sequence). The CDR3 is made up of 16 amino acids. CDR3 nucleotide sequence: TGTGCCAGCACAGGATCTGGGACTAGCGGGGCGGGTGAGCAGTTCTTC. This translates into CASTGSGTSGAGEQFF.